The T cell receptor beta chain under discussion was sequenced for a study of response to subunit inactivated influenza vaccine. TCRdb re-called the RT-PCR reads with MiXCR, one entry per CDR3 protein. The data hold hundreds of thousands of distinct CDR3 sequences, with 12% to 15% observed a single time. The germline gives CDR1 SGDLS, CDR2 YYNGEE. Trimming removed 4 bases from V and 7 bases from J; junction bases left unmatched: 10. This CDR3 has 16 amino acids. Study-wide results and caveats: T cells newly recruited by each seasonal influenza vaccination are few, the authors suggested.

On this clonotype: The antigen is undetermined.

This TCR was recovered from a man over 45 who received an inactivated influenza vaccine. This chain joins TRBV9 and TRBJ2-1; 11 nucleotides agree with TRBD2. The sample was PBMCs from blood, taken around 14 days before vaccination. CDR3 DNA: TGTGCCAGCAGCAAAACAGGGGGACTAGCGGTAAATGAGCAGTTCTTC. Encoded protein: CASSKTGGLAVNEQFF.